Sequencing of this T cell receptor beta chain was carried out in a study of blood T cell repertoires in COVID-19. Across the study: Specimens from acute and convalescent COVID-19 originated in the United States, Italy and Spain.

Sequencing used immunoSEQ multiplex PCR; TCRdb keeps in-frame clones, though not all of them. Of about 160,000 clones in the sample, approximately 84% were seen once. CDR3 length: 16 residues. Germline CDR1 and CDR2: MDHEN and SYDVKM. Trimming cost V 4 bases and J 2 bases; bases outside gene matches: 7. The genes are TRBV28 and TRBJ1-5; 8 bases are shared with TRBD1. The specimen sequenced was peripheral blood. The TCR comes from a woman aged 50 to 65 with COVID-19, enrolled during active disease. The CDR3 reads CASSSGQGSGNQPQHF. CDR3 coding DNA: TGTGCCAGCAGTTCCGGACAGGGCTCTGGCAATCAGCCCCAGCATTTT.